Listed here are 14 T cell receptor beta chains from one sample, sequenced in a study of radiation and T cells in renal cell carcinoma. Repertoires were generated with immunoSEQ multiplex PCR, while TCRdb's copy carries only in-frame clones and drops some. The sample includes 94,000 or so clones, about four fifths of them seen just once. The time point denotes: baseline pretreatment blood. Documented treatment: 15 Gy SBRT to primary tumor, nephrectomy 4 weeks later. The specimen comprised blood, sampled from a patient whose treatment included radiotherapy and nephrectomy. The receptors derive from a man in his fifties or sixties with renal cell carcinoma.

The gene calls are TRBV9 and TRBJ2-2; 7 bases line up with TRBD1. Germline trimming cut 4 bases from V and 3 bases from J; bases unmatched to any gene: 12. In germline, CDR1 is SGDLS, CDR2 YYNGEE. The CDR3 contains 17 residues. CDR3 DNA: TGTGCCAGCAGCTCCAACAGGGGACGGAGAGACACCGGGGAGCTGTTTTTT. Residues: CASSSNRGRRDTGELFF.

The CDR3 loop is CASSFLAGGGGNEQFF. CDR3 DNA sequence: TGTGCCAGCAGCTTTCTAGCGGGAGGTGGGGGGAATGAGCAGTTCTTC. The V gene is TRBV7-9, the J gene TRBJ2-1; 11 bases match TRBD2. Trimming cost V 3 bases and J 7 bases; bases outside gene matches: 8. The germline CDR1 and CDR2 sequences are SEHNR and FQNEAQ (reference sequence). The CDR3 is made up of 16 amino acids.

This chain uses TRBV7-9 with TRBJ2-3; D remains ambiguous. The ends were cut back, 1 base at V and 1 base at J, with 3 bases in the middle. The CDR3 extends over 13 amino acids. Germline CDR1 is SEHNR and CDR2 is FQNEAQ (reference sequence). The CDR3: CASSLDRTDTQYF. CDR3 sequence (DNA): TGTGCCAGCAGCTTAGACCGCACAGATACGCAGTATTTT.

In this sample, this clone turned up once. The J gene is TRBJ2-2, the V gene TRBV7-2; D gene ambiguous. The CDR3 is made up of 15 amino acids. The V gene's germline CDR1 is SGHTA and CDR2 FQGNSA. V was shortened by 1 base and J by 1 base, with 7 bases between the two germline ends. The CDR3 here is CASSLGGRNTGELFF. The CDR3, as DNA: TGTGCCAGCAGCTTAGGTGGCAGGAACACCGGGGAGCTGTTTTTT.

The chain is built from TRBV19 and TRBJ1-1; a possible D gene is TRBD1 (6 bases). The V gene lost 2 bases and the J gene lost 3 bases, with 10 bases spanning the gap. This CDR3 is built from 14 residues. Germline assignment: CDR1 LNHDA and CDR2 SQIVND (reference sequence). CDR3 in amino acids: CASSIWGLDTEAFF. As DNA, the CDR3 is TGTGCCAGTAGTATATGGGGGCTAGACACTGAAGCTTTCTTT.

This chain uses TRBV28 with TRBJ1-1, with D perhaps TRBD1 (5 bases). Germline-derived CDR1 and CDR2 are MDHEN and SYDVKM. V lost 6 bases, J lost 11 bases, and 16 bases lay in between. The CDR3 covers 12 residues. This CDR3 is CASRRQGTRAFF. The CDR3 nucleotides read TGTGCCAGCAGGCGTCAAGGGACGCGCGCTTTCTTT.

The V call is TRBV7-2, the J call TRBJ2-7; no clear D gene. V lost 1 base and J lost 4, with 14 bases in between. The CDR3 extends over 15 amino acids. Germline V gives CDR1 SGHTA, CDR2 FQGNSA. The CDR3 is CASSLDWAGKYEQYF. CDR3 coding DNA: TGTGCCAGCAGCTTAGATTGGGCAGGCAAATACGAGCAGTACTTC.

This clone was seen only once. This chain uses TRBV19 with TRBJ1-2; D is unresolved. The CDR3 loop spans 14 amino acids. Trimming took off 5 bases at V and 8 bases at J, with 18 bases between the two ends. Germline CDR1 and CDR2: LNHDA and SQIVND (reference sequence). This chain's CDR3 is CASSPYGVSGGYTF. The CDR3 coding sequence is TGTGCCAGTAGTCCTTATGGAGTATCTGGAGGCTACACCTTC.

This clone was found a few times. The gene calls are TRBV20-1 and TRBJ2-4; D ambiguous. Per germline, CDR1 DFQATT and CDR2 SNEGSKA (reference sequence). The CDR3 runs 11 residues. The V gene lost 1 base and the J gene lost 8 bases, with 6 bases spanning the gap. In DNA, the CDR3 is TGCAGTGCTAGAGTCATAGACATTCAGTACTTC. Encoded protein: CSARVIDIQYF.

The rearrangement links TRBV28 to TRBJ2-7; the match to TRBD1 covers 9 bases. Trimming took 7 bases from V and 6 from J; bases not matched to a gene: 16. Per the germline V gene, CDR1 is MDHEN and CDR2 is SYDVKM. CDR3 length: 16 residues. The CDR3 DNA reads as TGTGCCAGCAACCTAGACCGGGACAGGGTTATTGGCGAGCAGTACTTC. Residues: CASNLDRDRVIGEQYF.

The chain has TRBV27 and TRBJ2-1; D unresolved. CDR1 is MNHEY, CDR2 SMNVEV, per germline (reference sequence). This CDR3 region has 16 residues. V was trimmed by 4 bases and J by 4 bases, leaving 17 bases between them. The CDR3 spells CASSSPGAKTYNEQFF. The DNA of the CDR3 is TGTGCCAGCAGTTCACCAGGCGCCAAAACATACAATGAGCAGTTCTTC.

The chain is built from TRBV5-1 and TRBJ2-7; 9 nucleotides line up with TRBD1. With 4 bases clipped from V and 5 bases from J, the junction kept 4 bases outside the gene matches. The CDR3 runs to 13 residues. Looked up from germline, CDR1 is SGHRS and CDR2 is YFSETQ. For the CDR3, the DNA is TGCGCCAGCAGCCGCGGGACAGGGAACGAGCAGTACTTC. As protein: CASSRGTGNEQYF.

The chain combines TRBV30 with TRBJ1-3; D gene ambiguous. CDR3 length: 15 residues. Germline CDR1 and CDR2: GTSNPN and SVGIG (reference sequence). Trimming left V 0 bases short and J 0 bases short, with 9 bases between. The CDR3 here is CAWSVTIFSGNTIYF. In nucleotides, the CDR3 is TGTGCCTGGAGTGTAACAATTTTCTCTGGAAACACCATATATTTT.

This clone was observed once. The J gene is TRBJ2-2, the V gene TRBV6-5, with 7 bases aligning to TRBD2. This CDR3 has 15 amino acids. V shed 5 bases and J 4 bases; nucleotides not matched to a gene: 7. Germline CDR1 and CDR2: MNHEY and SVGAGI. The CDR3 DNA reads as TGTGCCAGCAGTCAGTGGGGGGGTACCACCGGGGAGCTGTTTTTT. As protein: CASSQWGGTTGELFF.